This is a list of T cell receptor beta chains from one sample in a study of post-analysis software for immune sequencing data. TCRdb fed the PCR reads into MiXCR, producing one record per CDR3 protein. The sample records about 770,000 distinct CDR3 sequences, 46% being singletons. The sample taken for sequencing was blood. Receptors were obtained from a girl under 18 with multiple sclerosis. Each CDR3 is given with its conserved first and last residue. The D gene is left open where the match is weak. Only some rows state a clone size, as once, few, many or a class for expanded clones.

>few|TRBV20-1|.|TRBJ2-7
CSADGIYEQYF
TGCAGTGCTGACGGAATCTACGAGCAGTACTTC
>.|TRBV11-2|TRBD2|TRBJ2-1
CASSLRTGLAGYEQFF
TGTGCCAGCAGCTTAAGGACGGGACTAGCGGGCTATGAGCAGTTCTTC
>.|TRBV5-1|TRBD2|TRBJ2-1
CASSLAKTSGSPSFF
TGCGCCAGCAGCTTGGCCAAAACTAGCGGGAGCCCGTCGTTCTTC
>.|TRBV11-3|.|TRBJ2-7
CASSLPPVAEQYF
TGTGCCAGCAGCTTACCCCCCGTGGCCGAGCAGTACTTC
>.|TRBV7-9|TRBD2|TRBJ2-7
CASSLDGGARYEQYF
TGTGCCAGCAGCTTAGACGGGGGGGCTAGGTACGAGCAGTACTTC
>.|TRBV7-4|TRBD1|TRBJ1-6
CASSWTDIRQGDNSPLHF
TGTGCCAGCAGCTGGACGGACATTAGACAGGGCGACAATTCACCCCTCCACTTT
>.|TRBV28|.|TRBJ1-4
CASSQHRFQEKLFF
TGTGCCAGCAGTCAACACAGGTTTCAGGAAAAACTGTTTTTT
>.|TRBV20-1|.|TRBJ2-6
CSARDPNSSGANALTF
TGCAGTGCTAGAGATCCGAATAGCTCTGGGGCCAACGCCCTGACTTTC
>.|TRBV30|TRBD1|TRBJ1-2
CAWSVRRTGGHFSYGYTF
TGTGCCTGGAGTGTAAGAAGGACAGGGGGCCATTTTTCCTATGGCTACACCTTC
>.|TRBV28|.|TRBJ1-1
CAGSFGDRLNTEAFF
TGTGCCGGCAGTTTTGGGGACCGATTGAACACTGAAGCTTTCTTT
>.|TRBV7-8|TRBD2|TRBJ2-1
CASRAHGTSGSLYEQFF
TGTGCCAGCAGGGCACACGGGACTAGCGGGAGTTTGTATGAGCAGTTCTTC